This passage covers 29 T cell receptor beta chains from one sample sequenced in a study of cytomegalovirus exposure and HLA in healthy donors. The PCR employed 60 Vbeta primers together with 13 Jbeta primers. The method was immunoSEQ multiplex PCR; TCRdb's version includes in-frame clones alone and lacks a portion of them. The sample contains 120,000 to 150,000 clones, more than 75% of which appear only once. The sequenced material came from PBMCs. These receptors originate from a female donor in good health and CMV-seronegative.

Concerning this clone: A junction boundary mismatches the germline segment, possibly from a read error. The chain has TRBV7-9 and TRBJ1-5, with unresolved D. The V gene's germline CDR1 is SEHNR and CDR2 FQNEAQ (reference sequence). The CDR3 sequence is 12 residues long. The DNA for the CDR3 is TGTGCCAGCAGCTCGAACAATGAGCCCCAGCATTTT. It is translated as CASSSNNEPQHF.

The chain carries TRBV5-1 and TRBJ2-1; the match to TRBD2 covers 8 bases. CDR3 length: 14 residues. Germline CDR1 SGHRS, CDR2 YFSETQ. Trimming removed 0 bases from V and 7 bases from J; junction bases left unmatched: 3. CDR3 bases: TGCGCCAGCAGCTTGGGACTAGCGTCGAATGAGCAGTTCTTC. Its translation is CASSLGLASNEQFF.

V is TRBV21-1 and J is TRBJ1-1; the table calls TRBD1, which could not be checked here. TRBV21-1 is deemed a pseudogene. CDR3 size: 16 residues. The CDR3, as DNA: TGTGCCAGCAGCAAAGTTGGAGGGGGCAAGGGGACTGAAGCTTTCTTT. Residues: CASSKVGGGKGTEAFF.

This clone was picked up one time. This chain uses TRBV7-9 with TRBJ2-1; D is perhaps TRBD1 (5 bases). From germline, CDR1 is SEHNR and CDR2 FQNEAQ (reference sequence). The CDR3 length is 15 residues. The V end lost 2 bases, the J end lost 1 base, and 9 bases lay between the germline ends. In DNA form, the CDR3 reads TGTGCCAGCAGCTTAATGACAGATTCCTACAATGAGCAGTTCTTC. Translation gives CASSLMTDSYNEQFF.

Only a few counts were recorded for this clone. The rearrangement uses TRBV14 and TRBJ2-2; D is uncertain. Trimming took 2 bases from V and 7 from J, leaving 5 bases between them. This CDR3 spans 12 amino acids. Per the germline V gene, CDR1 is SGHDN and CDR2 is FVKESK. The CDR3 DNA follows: TGTGCCAGCAGCCAAATAAACGGGGAGCTGTTTTTT. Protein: CASSQINGELFF.

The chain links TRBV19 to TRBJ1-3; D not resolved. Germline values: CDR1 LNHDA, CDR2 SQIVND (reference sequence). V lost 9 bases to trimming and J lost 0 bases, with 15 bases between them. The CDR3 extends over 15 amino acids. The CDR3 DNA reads TGTGCCAGCTCTCCATCAACTATCTCTGGAAACACCATATATTTT. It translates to CASSPSTISGNTIYF.

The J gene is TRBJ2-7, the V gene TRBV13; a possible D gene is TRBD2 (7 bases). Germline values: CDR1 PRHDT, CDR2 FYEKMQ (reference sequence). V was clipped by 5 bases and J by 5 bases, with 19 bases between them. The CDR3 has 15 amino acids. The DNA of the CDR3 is TGTGCCAGCAGCCCTCGGGGGGCAATCCAGAACGAGCAGTACTTC. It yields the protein CASSPRGAIQNEQYF.

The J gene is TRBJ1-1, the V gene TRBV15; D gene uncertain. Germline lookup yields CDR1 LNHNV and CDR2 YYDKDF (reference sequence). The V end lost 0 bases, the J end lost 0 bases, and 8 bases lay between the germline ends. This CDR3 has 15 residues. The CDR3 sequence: CATSRESRVNTEAFF. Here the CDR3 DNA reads TGTGCCACCAGCAGAGAGTCGAGGGTGAACACTGAAGCTTTCTTT. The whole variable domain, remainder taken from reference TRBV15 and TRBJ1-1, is DAMVIQNPRYQVTQFGKPVTLSCSQTLNHNVMYWYQQKSSQAPKLLFHYYDKDFNNEADTPDNFQSRRPNTSFCFLDIRSPGLGDTAMYLCATSRESRVNTEAFFGQGTRLTVV.

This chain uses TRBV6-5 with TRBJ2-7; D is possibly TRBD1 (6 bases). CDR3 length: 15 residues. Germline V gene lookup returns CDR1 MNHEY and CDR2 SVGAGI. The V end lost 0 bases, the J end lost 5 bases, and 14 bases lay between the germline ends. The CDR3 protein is CASSYSGGRKDEQYF. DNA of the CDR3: TGTGCCAGCAGTTACTCAGGGGGTAGAAAGGACGAGCAGTACTTC.

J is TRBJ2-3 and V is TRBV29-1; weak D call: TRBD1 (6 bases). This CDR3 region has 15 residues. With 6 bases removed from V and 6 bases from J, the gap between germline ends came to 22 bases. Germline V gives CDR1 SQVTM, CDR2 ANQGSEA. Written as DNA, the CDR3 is TGCAGCGTGGAATCCGACAGGTTGTTGGGTGATACGCAGTATTTT. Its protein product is CSVESDRLLGDTQYF.

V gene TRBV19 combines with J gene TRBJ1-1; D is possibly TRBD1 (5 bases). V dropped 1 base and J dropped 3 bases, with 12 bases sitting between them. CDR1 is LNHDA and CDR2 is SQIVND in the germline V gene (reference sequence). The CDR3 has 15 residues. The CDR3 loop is CASSIGGWRDTEAFF. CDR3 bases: TGTGCCAGTAGTATAGGGGGCTGGAGGGACACTGAAGCTTTCTTT.

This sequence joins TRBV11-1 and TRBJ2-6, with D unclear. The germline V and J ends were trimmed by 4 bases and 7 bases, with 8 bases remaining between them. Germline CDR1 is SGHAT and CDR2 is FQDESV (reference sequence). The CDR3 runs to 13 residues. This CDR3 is CASSYGLANVLTF. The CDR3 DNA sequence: TGTGCCAGCAGCTACGGGTTAGCCAACGTCCTGACTTTC.

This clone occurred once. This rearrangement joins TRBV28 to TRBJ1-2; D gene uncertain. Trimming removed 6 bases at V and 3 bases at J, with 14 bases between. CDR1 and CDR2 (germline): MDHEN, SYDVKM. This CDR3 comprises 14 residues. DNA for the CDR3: TGTGCCAGCAGACTCCAAGGAGATCACTATGGCTACACCTTC. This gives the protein CASRLQGDHYGYTF.

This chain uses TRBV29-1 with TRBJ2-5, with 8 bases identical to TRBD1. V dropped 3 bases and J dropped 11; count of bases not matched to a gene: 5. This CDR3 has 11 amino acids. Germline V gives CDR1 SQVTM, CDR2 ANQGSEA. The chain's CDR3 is CSVEDREEQYF. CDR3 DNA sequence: TGCAGCGTTGAGGACAGGGAGGAGCAGTACTTC.

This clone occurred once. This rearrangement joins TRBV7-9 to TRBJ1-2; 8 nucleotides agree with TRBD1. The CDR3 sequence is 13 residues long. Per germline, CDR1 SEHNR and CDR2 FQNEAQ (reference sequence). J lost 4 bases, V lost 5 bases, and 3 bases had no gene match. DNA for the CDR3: TGTGCCAGCAGCCCCGACAGGGGCTATGGCTACACCTTC. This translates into CASSPDRGYGYTF. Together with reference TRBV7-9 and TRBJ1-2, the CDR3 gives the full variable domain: DTGVSQNPRHKITKRGQNVTFRCDPISEHNRLYWYRQTLGQGPEFLTYFQNEAQLEKSRLLSDRFSAERPKGSFSTLEIQRTEQGDSAMYLCASSPDRGYGYTFGSGTRLTVV.

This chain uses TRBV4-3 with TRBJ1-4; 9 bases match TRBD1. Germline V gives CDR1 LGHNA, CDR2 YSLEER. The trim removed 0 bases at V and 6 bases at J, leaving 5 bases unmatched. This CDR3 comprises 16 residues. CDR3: CASSQDGNRGHEKLFF. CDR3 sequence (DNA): TGCGCCAGCAGCCAAGATGGGAACAGGGGGCATGAAAAACTGTTTTTT.

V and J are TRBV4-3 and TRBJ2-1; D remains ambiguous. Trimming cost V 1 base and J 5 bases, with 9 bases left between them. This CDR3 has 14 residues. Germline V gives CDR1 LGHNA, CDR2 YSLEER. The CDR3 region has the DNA TGCGCCAGCAGCCAAGGTGTGGGCAACAATGAGCAGTTCTTC. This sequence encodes CASSQGVGNNEQFF.

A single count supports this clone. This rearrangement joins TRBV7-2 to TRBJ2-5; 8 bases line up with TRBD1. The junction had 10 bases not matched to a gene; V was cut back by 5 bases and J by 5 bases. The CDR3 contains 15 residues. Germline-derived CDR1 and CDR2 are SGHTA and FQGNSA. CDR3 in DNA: TGTGCCAGCAGCCCCATCCCAGGGGGCCGGGAGACCCAGTACTTC. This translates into CASSPIPGGRETQYF.

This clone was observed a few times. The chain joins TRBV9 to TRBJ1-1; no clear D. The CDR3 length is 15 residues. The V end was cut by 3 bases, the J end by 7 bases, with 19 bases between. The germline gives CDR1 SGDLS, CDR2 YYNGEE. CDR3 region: CASSERPGSTFEAFF. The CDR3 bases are TGTGCCAGCAGCGAGAGACCGGGGTCGACCTTTGAAGCTTTCTTT.

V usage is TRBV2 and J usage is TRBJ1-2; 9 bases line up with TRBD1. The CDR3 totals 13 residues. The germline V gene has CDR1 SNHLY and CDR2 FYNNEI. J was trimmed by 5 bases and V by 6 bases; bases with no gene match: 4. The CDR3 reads CASRQGALYGYTF. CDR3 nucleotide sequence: TGTGCCAGCAGACAGGGGGCTCTATATGGCTACACCTTC.

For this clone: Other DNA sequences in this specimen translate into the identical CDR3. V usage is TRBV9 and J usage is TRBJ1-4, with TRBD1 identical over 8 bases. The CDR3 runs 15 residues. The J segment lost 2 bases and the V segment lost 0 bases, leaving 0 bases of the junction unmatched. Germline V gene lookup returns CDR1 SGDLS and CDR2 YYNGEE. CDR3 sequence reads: CASSVGTGTNEKLFF. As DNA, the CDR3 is TGTGCCAGCAGCGTAGGGACAGGGACTAATGAAAAACTGTTTTTT.

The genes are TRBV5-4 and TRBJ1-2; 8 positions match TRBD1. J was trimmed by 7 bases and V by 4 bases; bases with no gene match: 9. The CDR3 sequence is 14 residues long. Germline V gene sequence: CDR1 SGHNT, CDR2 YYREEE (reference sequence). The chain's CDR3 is CASSLEDRAGGYTF. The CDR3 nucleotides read TGTGCCAGCAGCCTCGAGGACAGGGCGGGTGGCTACACCTTC.

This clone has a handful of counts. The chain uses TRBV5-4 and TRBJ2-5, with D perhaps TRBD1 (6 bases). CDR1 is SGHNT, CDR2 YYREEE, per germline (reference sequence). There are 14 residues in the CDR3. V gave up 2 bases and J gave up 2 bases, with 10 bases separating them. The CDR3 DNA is TGTGCCAGCAGCTTACAGGGAACACAAGAGACCCAGTACTTC. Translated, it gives CASSLQGTQETQYF.

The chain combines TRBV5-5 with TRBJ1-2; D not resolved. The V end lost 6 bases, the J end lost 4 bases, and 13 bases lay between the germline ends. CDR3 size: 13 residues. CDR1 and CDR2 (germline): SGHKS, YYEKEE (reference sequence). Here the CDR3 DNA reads TGTGCCAGCACCCTCACACCAGGCTATGGCTACACCTTC. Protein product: CASTLTPGYGYTF. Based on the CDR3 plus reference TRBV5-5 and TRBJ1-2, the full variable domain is DAGVTQSPTHLIKTRGQQVTLRCSPISGHKSVSWYQQVLGQGPQFIFQYYEKEERGRGNFPDRFSARQFPNYSSELNVNALLLGDSALYLCASTLTPGYGYTFGSGTRLTVV.

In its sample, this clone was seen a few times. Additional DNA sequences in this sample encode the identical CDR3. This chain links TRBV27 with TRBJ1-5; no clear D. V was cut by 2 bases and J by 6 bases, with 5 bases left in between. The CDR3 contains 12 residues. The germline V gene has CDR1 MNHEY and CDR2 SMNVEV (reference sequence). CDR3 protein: CASSLAGQPQHF. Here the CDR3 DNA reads TGTGCCAGCAGTTTAGCGGGTCAGCCCCAGCATTTT.

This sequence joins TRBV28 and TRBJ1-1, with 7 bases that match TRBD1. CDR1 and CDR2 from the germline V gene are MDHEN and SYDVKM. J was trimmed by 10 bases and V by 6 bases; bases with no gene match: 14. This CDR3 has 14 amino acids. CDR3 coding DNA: TGTGCCAGCAGGTCCTCCACAGGGGATCGAGCAGCTTTCTTT. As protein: CASRSSTGDRAAFF.

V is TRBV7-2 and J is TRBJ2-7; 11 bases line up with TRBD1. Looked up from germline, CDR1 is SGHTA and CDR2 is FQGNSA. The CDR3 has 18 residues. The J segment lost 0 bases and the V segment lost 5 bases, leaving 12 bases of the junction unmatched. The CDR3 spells CASSLRADRGLSSYEQYF. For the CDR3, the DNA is TGTGCCAGCAGCCTCAGGGCGGACAGGGGGCTAAGCTCCTACGAGCAGTACTTC.

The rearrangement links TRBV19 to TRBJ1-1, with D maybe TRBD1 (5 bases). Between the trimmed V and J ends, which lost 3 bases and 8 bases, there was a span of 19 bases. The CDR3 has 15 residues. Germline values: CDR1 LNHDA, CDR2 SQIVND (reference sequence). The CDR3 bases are TGTGCCAGTAGTATCCAGGGACTTACTATGGGCGAAGCTTTCTTT. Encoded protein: CASSIQGLTMGEAFF.

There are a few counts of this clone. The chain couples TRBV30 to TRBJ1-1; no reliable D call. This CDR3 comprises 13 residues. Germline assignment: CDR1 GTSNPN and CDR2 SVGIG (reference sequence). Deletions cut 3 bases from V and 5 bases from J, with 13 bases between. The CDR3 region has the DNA TGTGCCTGGAGCCGCCGAGGAGGAACTGAAGCTTTCTTT. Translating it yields CAWSRRGGTEAFF.